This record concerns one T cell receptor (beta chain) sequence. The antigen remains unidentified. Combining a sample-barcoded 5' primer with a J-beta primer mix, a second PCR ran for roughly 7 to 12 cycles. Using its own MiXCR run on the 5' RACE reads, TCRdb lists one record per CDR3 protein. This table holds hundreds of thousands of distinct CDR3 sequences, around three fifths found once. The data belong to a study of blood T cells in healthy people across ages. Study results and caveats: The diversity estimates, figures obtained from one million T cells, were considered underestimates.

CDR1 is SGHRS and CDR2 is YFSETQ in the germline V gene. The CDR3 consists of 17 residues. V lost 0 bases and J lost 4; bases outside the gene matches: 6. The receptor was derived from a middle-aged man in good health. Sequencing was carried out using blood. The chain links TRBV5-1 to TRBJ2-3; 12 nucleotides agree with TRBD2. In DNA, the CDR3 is TGCGCCAGCAGCTTGGCCCTAGCGGGGGGGCCTTCAGATACGCAGTATTTT. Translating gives CASSLALAGGPSDTQYF. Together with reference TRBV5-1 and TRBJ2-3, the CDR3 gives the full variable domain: KAGVTQTPRYLIKTRGQQVTLSCSPISGHRSVSWYQQTPGQGLQFLFEYFSETQRNKGNFPGRFSGRQFSNSRSEMNVSTLELGDSALYLCASSLALAGGPSDTQYFGPGTRLTVL.